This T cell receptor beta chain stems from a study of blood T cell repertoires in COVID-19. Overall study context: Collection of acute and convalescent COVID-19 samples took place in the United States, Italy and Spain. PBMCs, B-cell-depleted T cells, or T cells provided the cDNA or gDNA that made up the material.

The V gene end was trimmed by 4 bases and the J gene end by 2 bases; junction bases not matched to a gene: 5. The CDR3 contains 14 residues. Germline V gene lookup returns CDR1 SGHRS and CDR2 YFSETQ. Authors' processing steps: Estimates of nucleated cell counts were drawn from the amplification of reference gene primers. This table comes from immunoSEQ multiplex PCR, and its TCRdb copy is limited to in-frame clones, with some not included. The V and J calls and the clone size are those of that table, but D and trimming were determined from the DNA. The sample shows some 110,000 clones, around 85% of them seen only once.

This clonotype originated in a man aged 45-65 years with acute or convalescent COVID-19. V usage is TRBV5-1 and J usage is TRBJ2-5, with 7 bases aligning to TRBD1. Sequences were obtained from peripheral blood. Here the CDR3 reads CASSPDRVQETQYF. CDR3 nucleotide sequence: TGCGCCAGCAGCCCAGACAGGGTGCAAGAGACCCAGTACTTC.